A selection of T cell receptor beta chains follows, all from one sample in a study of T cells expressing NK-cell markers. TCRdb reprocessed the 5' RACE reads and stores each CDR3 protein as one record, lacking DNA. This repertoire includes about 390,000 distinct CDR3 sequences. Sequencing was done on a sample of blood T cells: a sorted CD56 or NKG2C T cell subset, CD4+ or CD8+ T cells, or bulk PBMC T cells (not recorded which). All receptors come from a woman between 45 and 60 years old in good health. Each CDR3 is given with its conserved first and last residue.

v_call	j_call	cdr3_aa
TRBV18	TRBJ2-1	CASSRAGGPNEQFF
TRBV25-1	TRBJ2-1	CASRPWGGRGGIDEQFF
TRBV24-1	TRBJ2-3	CATSRQGTDTQYF
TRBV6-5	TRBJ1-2	CASSYGLANYGYTF
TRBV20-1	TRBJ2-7	CSARSTGPPLYEQYF
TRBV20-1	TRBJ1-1	CSARKSRNTEAFF
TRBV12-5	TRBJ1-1	CASGLVLGVDTEAFF
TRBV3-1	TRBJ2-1	CASSPRELAYNEQFF
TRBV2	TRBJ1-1	CASSEAAAGRAEAFF
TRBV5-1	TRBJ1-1	CASSLELGIAFF
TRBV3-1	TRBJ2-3	CASSQWTPSTDTQYF
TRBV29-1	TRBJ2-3	CSVATSGRQDTQYF
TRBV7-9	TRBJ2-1	CASSDYTRGEDEQFF
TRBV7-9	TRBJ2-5	CASSLGVQGQETQYF
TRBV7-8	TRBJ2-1	CATRLVVHEQFF
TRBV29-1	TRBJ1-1	CSGNFMNTEAFF
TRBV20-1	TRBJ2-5	CSALPPSETQYF
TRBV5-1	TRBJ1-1	CASTQGPSKNTEAFF
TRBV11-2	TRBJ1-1	CASSLRVPNTEAFF
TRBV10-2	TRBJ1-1	CASSGAAEAFF
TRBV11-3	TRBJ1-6	CASSKRSGQQSSPLHF
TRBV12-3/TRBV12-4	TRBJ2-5	CASRADRVGTQYF
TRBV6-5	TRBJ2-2	CASSYRLAGVVNTGELFF
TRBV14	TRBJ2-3	CASSPLVTSGRTDTQYF
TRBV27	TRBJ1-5	CATPGQLNQPQHF
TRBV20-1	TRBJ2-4	CSAVTRGPKNIQYF
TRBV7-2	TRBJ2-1	CASREANEQFF
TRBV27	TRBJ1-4	CASSNLEQTGAANEKLFF